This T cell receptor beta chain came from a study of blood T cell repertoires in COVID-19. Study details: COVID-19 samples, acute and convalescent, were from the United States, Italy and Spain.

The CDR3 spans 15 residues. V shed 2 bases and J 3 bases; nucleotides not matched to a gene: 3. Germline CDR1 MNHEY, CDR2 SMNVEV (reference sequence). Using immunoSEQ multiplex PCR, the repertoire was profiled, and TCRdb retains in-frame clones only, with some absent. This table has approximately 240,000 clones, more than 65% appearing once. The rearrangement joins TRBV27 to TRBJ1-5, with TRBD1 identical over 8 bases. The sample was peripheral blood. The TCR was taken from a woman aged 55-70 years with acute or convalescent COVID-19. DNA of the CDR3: TGTGCCAGCAGTTTAACGACAGGGGACAATCAGCCCCAGCATTTT. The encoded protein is CASSLTTGDNQPQHF.